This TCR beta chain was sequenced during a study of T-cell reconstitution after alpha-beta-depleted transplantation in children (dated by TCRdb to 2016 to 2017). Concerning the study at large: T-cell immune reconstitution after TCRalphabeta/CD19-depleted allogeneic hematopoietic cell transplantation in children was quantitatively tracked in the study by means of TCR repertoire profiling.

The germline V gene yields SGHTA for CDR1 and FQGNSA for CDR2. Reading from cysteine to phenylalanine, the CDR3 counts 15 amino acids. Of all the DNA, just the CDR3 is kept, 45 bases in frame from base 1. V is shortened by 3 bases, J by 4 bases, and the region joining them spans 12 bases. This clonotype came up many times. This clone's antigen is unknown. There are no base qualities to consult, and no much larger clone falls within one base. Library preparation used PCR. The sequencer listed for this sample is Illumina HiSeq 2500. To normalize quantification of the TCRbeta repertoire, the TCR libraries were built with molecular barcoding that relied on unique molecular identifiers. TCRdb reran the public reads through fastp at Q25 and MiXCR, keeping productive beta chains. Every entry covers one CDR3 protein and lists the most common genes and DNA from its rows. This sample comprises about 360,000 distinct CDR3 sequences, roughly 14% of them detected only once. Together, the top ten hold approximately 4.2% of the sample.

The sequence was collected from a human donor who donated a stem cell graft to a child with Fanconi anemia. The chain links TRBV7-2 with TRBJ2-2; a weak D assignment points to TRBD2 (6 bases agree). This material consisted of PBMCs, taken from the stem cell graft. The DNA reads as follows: TGTGCCAGCAGCTTCTCCAGTAGCGGCACCGGGGAGCTGTTTTTT. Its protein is CASSFSSSGTGELFF.